The source of this TCR beta chain is a study of somatic mutations in cytotoxic T cells in rheumatoid arthritis. The wider study: Several of the V beta antibody-stained T-cell populations were flow-sorted at nearly 100% purity; V beta1+ cells were among them and were sequenced for TCRB. Study-wide points: For about an eighth of the roughly 60 patients, a single CD8+ clone accounted for more than 20% of CD8+ cells. Within the rheumatoid arthritis patients, CD8+ clonality went up as age increased (Spearman r ~ 0.53). The same was not true of the healthy controls.

Germline V lookup: CDR1 SEHNR, CDR2 FQNEAQ (reference sequence). V lost 0 bases, J lost 0 bases, and 14 bases lay in between. This CDR3 has 17 residues. Concerning this clone itself: Its antigen is currently unknown.

The method was immunoSEQ multiplex PCR; TCRdb's version includes in-frame clones alone and lacks a portion of them. The table includes about 26,000 clones, roughly 87% detected once. After CD4+ and CD8+ cells were isolated by positive magnetic bead selection, their purity was checked by flow cytometry. The specimen sequenced was CD8+ T cells sorted from blood. V usage is TRBV7-9 and J usage is TRBJ1-1; D is perhaps TRBD1 (6 bases). The receptor was isolated from a man aged 50-59 years in good health. CDR3 amino acids: CASSLAFGGLMNTEAFF. The CDR3 DNA sequence: TGTGCCAGCAGCTTAGCTTTTGGGGGGCTAATGAACACTGAAGCTTTCTTT.